This T cell receptor (beta chain) was identified during a study of beta chain features in type 1 diabetes. This clone was recorded a few times. The CDR3 spans 15 residues. V lost 1 base and J 6 bases, leaving 16 bases between the germline ends. Per germline, CDR1 SEHNR and CDR2 FQNEAQ (reference sequence). Reverse transcribing all isolated RNA meant expressed TCRB transcripts were sequenced. Sequenced by immunoSEQ multiplex PCR; TCRdb stores in-frame clones only, minus some. The sample yields 900,000 or so clones, roughly 17% seen once. The sequencing input was naive CD4+ T cells from blood. The origin of this receptor is a woman between 18 and 29 years old in good health. This chain uses TRBV7-9 with TRBJ2-7; D is perhaps TRBD2 (6 bases). The DNA of the CDR3 is TGTGCCAGCAGCTTAGGGGCCGCTAGCGTCTCCGAGCAGTACTTC. It specifies CASSLGAASVSEQYF.